A single sample is the source of the 19 T cell receptor beta chains below, sequenced in a study of CXCR3-negative and CXCR3-positive naive CD8 T cells. UMI-tagged TRB cDNA libraries were built via 5' RACE. From its re-call of the 5' RACE reads, TCRdb lists each CDR3 protein once, without DNA. This specimen shows 43,000 or so distinct CDR3 sequences; the ten leading clones hold more than 1.5%. Sequences were obtained from naive CXCR3- CD8+ T cells from blood. Subset here: CD45RO-CCR7+CD27+CD95- naive CD8+ T cells lacking CXCR3 (TNR3-). The origin of the receptors is a human donor in good health. Some clones in this sample may be carry-over from other donors' samples.

The CDR3 here is CASSYSVGGYEQYF. V gene TRBV6-6 combines with J gene TRBJ2-7; lacking DNA, the TRBD1 call made by TCRdb goes unchecked. The germline gives CDR1 MNHNY, CDR2 SVGAGI (reference sequence). The CDR3 consists of 14 residues.

This clonotype is labeled medium-sized based on frequency. The chain recombines TRBV29-1 with TRBJ2-5; without DNA, the TCRdb call of TRBD2 cannot be checked. The CDR3 runs to 14 residues. Per the germline V gene, CDR1 is SQVTM and CDR2 is ANQGSEA. The CDR3 sequence: CSVGGLGFEETQYF.

The J gene is TRBJ2-2, the V gene TRBV3-1. Looked up from germline, CDR1 is LGHDT and CDR2 is YNNKEL (reference sequence). This CDR3 has 15 residues. The CDR3 region is CASRWVEAPDGELFF.

The chain couples TRBV29-1 to TRBJ2-5; no DNA is available, so the TRBD2 call from TCRdb remains unchecked. The CDR3 extends over 15 amino acids. The germline V gene has CDR1 SQVTM and CDR2 ANQGSEA. CDR3 sequence reads: CSVEDNETSDETQYF.

This clonotype ranks as medium-sized (0.01 to 0.1%) in terms of frequency. This chain uses TRBV29-1 with TRBJ2-2; the TRBD2 assignment by TCRdb is unverifiable without DNA. Germline V CDR1 and CDR2: SQVTM, ANQGSEA. The CDR3 is made up of 18 amino acids. The CDR3 loop is CSVRGSLAGGTNTGELFF.

The chain has TRBV29-1 and TRBJ1-1; TCRdb gives TRBD1 as the D gene, but with no DNA this cannot be confirmed. The CDR3 sequence is 13 residues long. Germline CDR1 is SQVTM and CDR2 is ANQGSEA. The CDR3 is CSVERGQGPEAFF.

This rearrangement joins TRBV7-9 to TRBJ1-1; absent DNA, TCRdb's TRBD1 call cannot be checked. The CDR3 sequence is 11 residues long. Germline CDR1 is SEHNR and CDR2 is FQNEAQ (reference sequence). The CDR3: CAWGGYTEAFF.

This chain connects TRBV27 to TRBJ2-1. The germline gives CDR1 MNHEY, CDR2 SMNVEV (reference sequence). The CDR3 runs to 14 residues. The CDR3: CASSSGTTYNEQFF.

This chain uses TRBV28 with TRBJ2-5; TCRdb lists TRBD1, though no DNA is available to test this call. The CDR3 loop spans 15 amino acids. The V gene's germline CDR1 is MDHEN and CDR2 SYDVKM. CDR3 protein: CASSLPGRLQETQYF.

The chain joins TRBV5-1 to TRBJ2-2. Germline V gives CDR1 SGHRS, CDR2 YFSETQ. This CDR3 comprises 13 residues. CDR3 region: CASSFMSTGELFF.

The chain combines TRBV7-9 with TRBJ2-7; TCRdb's D call, TRBD1, is unchecked because there is no DNA. The CDR3 sequence is 17 residues long. From germline, CDR1 is SEHNR and CDR2 FQNEAQ (reference sequence). The CDR3 sequence is CASSLEVPGQGTYEQYF. Supplemented by reference TRBV7-9 and TRBJ2-7, the full variable domain reads DTGVSQNPRHKITKRGQNVTFRCDPISEHNRLYWYRQTLGQGPEFLTYFQNEAQLEKSRLLSDRFSAERPKGSFSTLEIQRTEQGDSAMYLCASSLEVPGQGTYEQYFGPGTRLTVT.

J is TRBJ1-2 and V is TRBV29-1; TCRdb reports TRBD1, a call that lacks DNA to check it against. This CDR3 spans 13 amino acids. Per the germline V gene, CDR1 is SQVTM and CDR2 is ANQGSEA. The CDR3 here is CSVAGTGFYGYTF. The complete variable domain, with remaining parts taken from reference TRBV29-1 and TRBJ1-2, reads SAVISQKPSRDICQRGTSLTIQCQVDSQVTMMFWYRQQPGQSLTLIATANQGSEATYESGFVIDKFPISRPNLTFSTLTVSNMSPEDSSIYLCSVAGTGFYGYTFGSGTRLTVV.

The chain employs TRBV30 and TRBJ1-4. CDR3 length: 15 residues. From germline, CDR1 is GTSNPN and CDR2 SVGIG (reference sequence). CDR3 residues: CAWSVRGLDHEKLFF.

The genes are TRBV12-3 or TRBV12-4 and TRBJ2-3. CDR3 size: 12 residues. The CDR3: CASSLALDTQYF.

This chain's CDR3 is CASSFLTTRMNTEAFF. V gene TRBV28 combines with J gene TRBJ1-1. The CDR3 loop spans 16 amino acids. CDR1 is MDHEN, CDR2 SYDVKM, per germline.

The genes are TRBV7-6 and TRBJ2-5; TCRdb calls TRBD1, which cannot be checked without DNA. The CDR3 is 13 residues long. Germline V gene lookup returns CDR1 SGHVS and CDR2 FNYEAQ. The CDR3 sequence is CASSYRAEEAQYF.

V is TRBV6-5 and J is TRBJ2-3; TCRdb picks TRBD2, but there is no DNA to check that call. In germline, CDR1 is MNHEY, CDR2 SVGAGI. The CDR3 contains 15 residues. The CDR3 sequence is CASSPRGSSWDTQYF.

The CDR3 sequence: CASSFISGSPLEQYF. The rearrangement uses TRBV28 and TRBJ2-7; absent DNA, TCRdb's TRBD1 call cannot be checked. In germline, CDR1 is MDHEN, CDR2 SYDVKM. The CDR3 is 15 residues long.

The chain uses TRBV10-3 and TRBJ2-1. This CDR3 has 16 amino acids. CDR1 and CDR2 (germline): ENHRY, SYGVKD. The CDR3: CAISESGGSSYNEQFF.